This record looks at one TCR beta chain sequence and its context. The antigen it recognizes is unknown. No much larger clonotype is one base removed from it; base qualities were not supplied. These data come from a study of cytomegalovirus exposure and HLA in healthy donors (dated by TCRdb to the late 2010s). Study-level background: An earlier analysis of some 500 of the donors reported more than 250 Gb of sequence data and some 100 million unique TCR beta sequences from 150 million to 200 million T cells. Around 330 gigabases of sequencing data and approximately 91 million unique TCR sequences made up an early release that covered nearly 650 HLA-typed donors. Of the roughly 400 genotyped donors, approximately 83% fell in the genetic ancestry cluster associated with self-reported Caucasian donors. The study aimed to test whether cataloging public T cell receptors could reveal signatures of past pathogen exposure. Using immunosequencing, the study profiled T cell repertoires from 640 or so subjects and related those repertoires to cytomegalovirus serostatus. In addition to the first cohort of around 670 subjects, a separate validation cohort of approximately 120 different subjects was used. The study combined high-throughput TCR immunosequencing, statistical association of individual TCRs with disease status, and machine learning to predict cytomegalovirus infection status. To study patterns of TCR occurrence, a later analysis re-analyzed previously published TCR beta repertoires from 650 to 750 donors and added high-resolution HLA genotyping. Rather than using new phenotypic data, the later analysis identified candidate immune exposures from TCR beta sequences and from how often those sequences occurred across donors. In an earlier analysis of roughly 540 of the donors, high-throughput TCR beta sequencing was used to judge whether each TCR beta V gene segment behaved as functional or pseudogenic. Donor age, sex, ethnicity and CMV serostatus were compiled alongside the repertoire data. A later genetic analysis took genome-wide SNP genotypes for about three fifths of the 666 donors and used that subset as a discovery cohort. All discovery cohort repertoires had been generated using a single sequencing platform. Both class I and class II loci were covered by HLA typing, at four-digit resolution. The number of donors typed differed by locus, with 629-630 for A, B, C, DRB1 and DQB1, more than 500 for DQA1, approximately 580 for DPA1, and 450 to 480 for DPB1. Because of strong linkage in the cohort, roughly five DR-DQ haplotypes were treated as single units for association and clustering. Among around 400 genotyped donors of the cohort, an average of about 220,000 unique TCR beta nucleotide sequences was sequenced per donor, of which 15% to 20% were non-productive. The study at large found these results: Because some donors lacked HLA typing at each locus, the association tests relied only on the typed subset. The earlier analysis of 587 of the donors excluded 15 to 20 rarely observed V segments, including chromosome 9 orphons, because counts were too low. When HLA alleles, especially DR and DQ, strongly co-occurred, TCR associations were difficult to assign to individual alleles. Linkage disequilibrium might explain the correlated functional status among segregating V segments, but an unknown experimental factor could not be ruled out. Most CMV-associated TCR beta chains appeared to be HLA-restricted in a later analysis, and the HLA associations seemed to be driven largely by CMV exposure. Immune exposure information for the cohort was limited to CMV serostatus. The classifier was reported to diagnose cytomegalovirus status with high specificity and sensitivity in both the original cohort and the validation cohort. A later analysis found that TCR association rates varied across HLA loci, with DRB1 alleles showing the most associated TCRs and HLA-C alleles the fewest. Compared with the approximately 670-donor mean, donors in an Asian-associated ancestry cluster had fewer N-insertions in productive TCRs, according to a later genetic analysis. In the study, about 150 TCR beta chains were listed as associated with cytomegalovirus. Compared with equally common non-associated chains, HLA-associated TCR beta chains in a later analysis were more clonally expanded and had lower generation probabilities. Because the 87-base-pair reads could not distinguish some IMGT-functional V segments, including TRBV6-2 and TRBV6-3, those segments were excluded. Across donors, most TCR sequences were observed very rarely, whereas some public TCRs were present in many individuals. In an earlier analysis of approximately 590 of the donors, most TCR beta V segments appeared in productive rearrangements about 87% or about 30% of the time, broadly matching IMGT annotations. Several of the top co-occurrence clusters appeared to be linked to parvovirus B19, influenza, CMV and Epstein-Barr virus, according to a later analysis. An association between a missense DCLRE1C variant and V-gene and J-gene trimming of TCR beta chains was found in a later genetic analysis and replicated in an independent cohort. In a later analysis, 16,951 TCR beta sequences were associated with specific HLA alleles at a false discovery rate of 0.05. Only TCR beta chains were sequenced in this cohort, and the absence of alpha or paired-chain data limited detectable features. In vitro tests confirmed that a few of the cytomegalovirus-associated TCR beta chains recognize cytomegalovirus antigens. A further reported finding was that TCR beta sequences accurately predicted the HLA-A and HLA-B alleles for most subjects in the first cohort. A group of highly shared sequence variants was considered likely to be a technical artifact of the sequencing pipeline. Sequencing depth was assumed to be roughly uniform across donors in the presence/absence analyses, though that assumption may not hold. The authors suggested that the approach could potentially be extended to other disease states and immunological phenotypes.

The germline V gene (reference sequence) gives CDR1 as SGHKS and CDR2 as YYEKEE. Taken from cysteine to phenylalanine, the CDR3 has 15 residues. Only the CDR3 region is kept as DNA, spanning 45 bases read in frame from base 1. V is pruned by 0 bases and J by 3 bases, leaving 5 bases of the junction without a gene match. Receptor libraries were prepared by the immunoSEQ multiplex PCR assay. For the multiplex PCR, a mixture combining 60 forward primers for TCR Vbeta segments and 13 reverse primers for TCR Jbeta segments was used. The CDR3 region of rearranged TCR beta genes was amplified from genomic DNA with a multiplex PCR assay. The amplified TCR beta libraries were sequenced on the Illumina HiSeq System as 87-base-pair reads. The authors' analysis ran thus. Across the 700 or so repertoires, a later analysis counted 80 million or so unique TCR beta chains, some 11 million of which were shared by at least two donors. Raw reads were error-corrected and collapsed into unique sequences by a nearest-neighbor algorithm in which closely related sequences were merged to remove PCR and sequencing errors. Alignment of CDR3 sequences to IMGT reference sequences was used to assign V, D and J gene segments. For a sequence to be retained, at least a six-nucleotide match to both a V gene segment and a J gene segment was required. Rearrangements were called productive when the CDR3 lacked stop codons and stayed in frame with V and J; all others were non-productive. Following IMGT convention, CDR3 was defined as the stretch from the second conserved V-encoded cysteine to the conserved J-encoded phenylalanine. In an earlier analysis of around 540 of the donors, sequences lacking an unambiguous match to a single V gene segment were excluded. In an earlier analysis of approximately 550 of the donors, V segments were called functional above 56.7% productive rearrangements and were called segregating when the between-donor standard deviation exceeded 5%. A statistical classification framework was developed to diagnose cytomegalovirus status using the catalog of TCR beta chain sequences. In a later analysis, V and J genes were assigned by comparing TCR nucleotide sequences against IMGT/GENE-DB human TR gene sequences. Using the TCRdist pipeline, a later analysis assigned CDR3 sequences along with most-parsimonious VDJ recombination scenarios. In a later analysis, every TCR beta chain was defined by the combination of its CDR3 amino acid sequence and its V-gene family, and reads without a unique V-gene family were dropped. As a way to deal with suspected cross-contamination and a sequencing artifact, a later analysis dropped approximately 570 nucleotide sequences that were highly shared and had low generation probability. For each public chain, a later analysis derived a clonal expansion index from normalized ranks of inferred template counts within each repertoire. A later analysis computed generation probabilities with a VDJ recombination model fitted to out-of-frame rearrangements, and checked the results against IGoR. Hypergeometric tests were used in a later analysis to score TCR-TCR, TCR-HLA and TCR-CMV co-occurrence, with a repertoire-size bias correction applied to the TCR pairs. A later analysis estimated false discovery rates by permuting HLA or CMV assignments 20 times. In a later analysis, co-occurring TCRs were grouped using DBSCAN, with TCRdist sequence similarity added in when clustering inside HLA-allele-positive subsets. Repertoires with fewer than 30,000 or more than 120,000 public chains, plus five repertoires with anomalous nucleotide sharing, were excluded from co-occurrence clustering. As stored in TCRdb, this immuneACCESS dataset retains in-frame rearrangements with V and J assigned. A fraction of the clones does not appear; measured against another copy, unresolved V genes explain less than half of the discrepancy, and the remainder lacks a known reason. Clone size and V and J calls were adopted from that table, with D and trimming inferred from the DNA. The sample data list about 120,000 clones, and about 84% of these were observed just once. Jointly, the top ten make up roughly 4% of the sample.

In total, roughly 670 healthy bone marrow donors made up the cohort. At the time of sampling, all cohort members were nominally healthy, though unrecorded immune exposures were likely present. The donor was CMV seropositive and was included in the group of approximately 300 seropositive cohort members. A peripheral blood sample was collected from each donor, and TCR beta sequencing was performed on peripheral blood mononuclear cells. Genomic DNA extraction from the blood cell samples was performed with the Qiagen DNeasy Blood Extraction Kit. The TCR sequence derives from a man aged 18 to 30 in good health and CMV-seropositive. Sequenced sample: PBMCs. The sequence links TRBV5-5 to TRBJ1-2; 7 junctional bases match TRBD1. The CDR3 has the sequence CASSLDGTVDYGYTF. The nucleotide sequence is TGTGCCAGCAGCTTGGATGGGACAGTTGACTATGGCTACACCTTC.